The sequence of this T cell receptor (beta chain) was determined in a study of cytomegalovirus exposure and HLA in healthy donors. Study-level information: There were just under 400 genotyped donors. Of these, 81% fell in the genetic ancestry cluster associated with self-reported Caucasian donors. General study findings and limits: Presence/absence analyses assumed roughly uniform sequencing depth across donors.

The study ran its PCR with 60 Vbeta and 13 Jbeta primers. Clones were read by immunoSEQ multiplex PCR, and TCRdb kept only the in-frame ones, dropping some. The table includes tens of thousands of clones, 65% to 90% detected once. The germline V gene has CDR1 MNHEY and CDR2 SVGAGI. The CDR3 is made up of 15 amino acids. V dropped 7 bases and J dropped 1 base, with 13 bases sitting between them. On this clone itself: Its specificity is not known.

The sequencing sample was made of PBMCs. The receptor's source is a man aged 65-85 years in good health and CMV-seropositive. The chain couples TRBV6-5 to TRBJ2-2, with a possible D match to TRBD2 (5 bases). CDR3: CASKERTLNTGELFF. The CDR3 nucleotides are TGTGCCAGCAAAGAGCGGACCCTGAACACCGGGGAGCTGTTTTTT.